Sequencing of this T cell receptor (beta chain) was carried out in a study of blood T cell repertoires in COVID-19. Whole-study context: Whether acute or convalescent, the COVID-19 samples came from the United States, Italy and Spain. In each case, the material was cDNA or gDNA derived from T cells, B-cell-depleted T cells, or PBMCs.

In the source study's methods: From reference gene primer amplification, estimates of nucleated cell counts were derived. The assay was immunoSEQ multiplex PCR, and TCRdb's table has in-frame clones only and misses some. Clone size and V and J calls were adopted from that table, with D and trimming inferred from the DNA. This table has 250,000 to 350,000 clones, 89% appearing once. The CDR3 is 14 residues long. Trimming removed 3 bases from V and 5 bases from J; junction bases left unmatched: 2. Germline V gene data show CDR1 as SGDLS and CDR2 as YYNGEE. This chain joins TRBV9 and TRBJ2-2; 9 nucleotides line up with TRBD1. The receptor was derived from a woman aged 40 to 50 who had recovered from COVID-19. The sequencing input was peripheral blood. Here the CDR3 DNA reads TGTGCCAGCAGCGCCGGACAGGGGACCGGGGAGCTGTTTTTT. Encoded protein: CASSAGQGTGELFF.